This record covers a single TCR beta chain. The data were taken from a study of CD8 T cells in Susac syndrome. Germline V lookup: CDR1 SNHLY, CDR2 FYNNEI. The CDR3 has 15 residues. The V gene lost 5 bases and the J gene lost 7 bases, with 18 bases spanning the gap. Reverse transcription of 0.5 to 1 ug RNA was performed with random hexamers. TCRdb passed the immunoSEQ multiplex PCR reads through MiXCR, listing each CDR3 protein once. This table holds some 110,000 distinct CDR3 sequences, about 92% found once. The chain links TRBV2 to TRBJ2-1; D call uncertain. Specimen: CD4+ T cells from PBMCs. The source of this sequence is a human donor with multiple sclerosis. CDR3 protein: CASSLGPPTRNEQFF. The CDR3 nucleotides read TGTGCCAGCAGTCTAGGCCCACCGACAAGGAATGAGCAGTTCTTC.